This TCR beta chain was documented in a study of post-analysis software for immune sequencing data. Study-level information: Relapsing-remitting, secondary progressive and progressive-relapsing courses of multiple sclerosis were included.

Each TCR beta cDNA library carried unique molecular identifiers. When 1 to 10 million T cells were used, they gave approximately 530,000 cDNA molecules. From the PCR reads, TCRdb called clonotypes with MiXCR, one entry per CDR3 protein. The table shows about 430,000 distinct CDR3 sequences, with approximately 42% occurring only once. Regarding this clonotype: Its antigen remains unidentified.

Germline CDR1 and CDR2: SGHTS and YDEGEE. V lost 2 bases to trimming and J lost 5 bases, with 10 bases between them. The CDR3 length is 13 residues. Study-wide findings and caveats: The study found TRBV5-6, TRBV5-1 and TRBV20-1 among 5 or 6 TRBV segments more frequent in patients than controls.

The TCR was taken from a girl aged 2 to 10 with multiple sclerosis. This chain joins TRBV5-8 and TRBJ2-5; D ambiguous. Input material: blood. Written as DNA, the CDR3 is TGTGCCAGCAGCTTATATTGGGCTGAGACCCAGTACTTC. Its translation is CASSLYWAETQYF.